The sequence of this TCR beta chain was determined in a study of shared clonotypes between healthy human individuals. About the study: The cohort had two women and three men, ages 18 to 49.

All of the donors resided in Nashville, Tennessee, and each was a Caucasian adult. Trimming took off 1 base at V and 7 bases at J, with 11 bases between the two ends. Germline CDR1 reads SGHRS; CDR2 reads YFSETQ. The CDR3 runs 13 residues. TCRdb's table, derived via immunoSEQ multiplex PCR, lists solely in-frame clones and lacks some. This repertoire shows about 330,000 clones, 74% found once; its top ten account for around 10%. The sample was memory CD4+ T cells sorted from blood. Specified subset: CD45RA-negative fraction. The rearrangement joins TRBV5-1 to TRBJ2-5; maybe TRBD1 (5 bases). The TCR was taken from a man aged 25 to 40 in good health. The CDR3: CASSLSQGGTQYF. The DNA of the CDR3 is TGCGCCAGCAGCTTGAGCCAGGGCGGGACCCAGTACTTC.